This TCR beta chain is drawn from a study of cytomegalovirus exposure and HLA in healthy donors. It was with 60 Vbeta and 13 Jbeta primers that the PCR ran. How the authors handled the data: About 10 million shared chains were among the roughly 78 million unique TCR beta chains that a later analysis counted. Generated by immunoSEQ multiplex PCR, the TCRdb table keeps only in-frame clones and is missing some. V, J and clone size derive from that table, while D and trimming were established from the DNA sequence. The data hold 50,000 to 65,000 clones, with approximately 75% observed a single time. V was shortened by 6 bases and J by 3 bases, with 15 bases between the two germline ends. CDR1 and CDR2 from the germline V gene are SNHLY and FYNNEI. The CDR3 contains 15 residues. Study-level results: Analysis was carried out at a later point, and it linked a missense DCLRE1C variant to TCR beta V- and J-gene trimming. The study assumed roughly uniform donor sequencing depth for presence/absence analyses.

In its sample, this clone was seen a few times. Its antigen is currently unknown. This sequence was found in a man over 45 in good health and CMV-seropositive. The rearrangement uses TRBV2 and TRBJ1-5; weak D call: TRBD1 (5 bases). The sample consisted of PBMCs. The CDR3 nucleotides read TGTGCCAGCAGCTCTGGGGAACAGGTCAATCAGCCCCAGCATTTT. Residues: CASSSGEQVNQPQHF.